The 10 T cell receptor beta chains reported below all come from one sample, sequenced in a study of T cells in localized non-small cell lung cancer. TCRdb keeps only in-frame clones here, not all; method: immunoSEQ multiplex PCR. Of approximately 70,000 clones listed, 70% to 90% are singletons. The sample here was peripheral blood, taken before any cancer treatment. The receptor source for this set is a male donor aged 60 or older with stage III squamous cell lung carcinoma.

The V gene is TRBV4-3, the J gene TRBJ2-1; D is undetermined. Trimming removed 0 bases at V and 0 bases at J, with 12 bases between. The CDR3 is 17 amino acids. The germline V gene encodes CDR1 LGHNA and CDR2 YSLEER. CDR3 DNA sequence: TGCGCCAGCAGCCAAGATCTCGAATCAAGCTCCTACAATGAGCAGTTCTTC. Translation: CASSQDLESSSYNEQFF.

In nucleotides, the CDR3 is TGCGCCAGCAGCTTCGCCGGGGGGACAGATACGCAGTATTTT. Translated, it gives CASSFAGGTDTQYF. V and J are TRBV5-1 and TRBJ2-3; 7 bases fit TRBD2. In germline, CDR1 is SGHRS, CDR2 YFSETQ. Trimming cost V 2 bases and J 3 bases; bases outside gene matches: 3. The CDR3 is 14 amino acids.

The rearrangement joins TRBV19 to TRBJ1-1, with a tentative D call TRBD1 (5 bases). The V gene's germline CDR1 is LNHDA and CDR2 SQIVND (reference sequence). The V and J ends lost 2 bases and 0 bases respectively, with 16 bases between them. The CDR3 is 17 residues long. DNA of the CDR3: TGTGCCAGTAGTATATTTCGGGGGGACGCCTTGAACACTGAAGCTTTCTTT. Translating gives CASSIFRGDALNTEAFF.

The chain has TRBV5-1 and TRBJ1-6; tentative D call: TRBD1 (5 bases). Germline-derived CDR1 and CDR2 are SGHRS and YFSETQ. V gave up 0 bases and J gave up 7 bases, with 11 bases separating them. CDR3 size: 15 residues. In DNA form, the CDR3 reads TGCGCCAGCAGCTTGGAAATCGGGGGGAATTCACCCCTCCACTTT. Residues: CASSLEIGGNSPLHF.

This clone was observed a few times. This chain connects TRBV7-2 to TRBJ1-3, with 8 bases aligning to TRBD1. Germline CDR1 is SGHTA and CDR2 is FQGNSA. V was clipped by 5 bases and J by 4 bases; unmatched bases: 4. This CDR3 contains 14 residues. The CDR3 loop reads CASSAGTGGNTIYF. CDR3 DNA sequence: TGTGCCAGCAGCGCGGGGACAGGCGGAAACACCATATATTTT.

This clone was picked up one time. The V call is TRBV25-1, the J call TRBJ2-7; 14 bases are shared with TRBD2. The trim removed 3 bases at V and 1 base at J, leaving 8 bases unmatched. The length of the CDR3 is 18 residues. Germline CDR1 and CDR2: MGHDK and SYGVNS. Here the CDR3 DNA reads TGTGCCAGCAGTGACCTCCCTGGGACTAGCGGGGGATCCTACGAGCAGTACTTC. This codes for CASSDLPGTSGGSYEQYF.

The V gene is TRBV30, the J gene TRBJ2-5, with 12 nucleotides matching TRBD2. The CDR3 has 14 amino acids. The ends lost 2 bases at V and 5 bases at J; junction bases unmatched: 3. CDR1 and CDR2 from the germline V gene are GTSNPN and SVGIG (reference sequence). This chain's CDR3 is CAWSPLAGGETQYF. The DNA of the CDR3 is TGTGCCTGGAGTCCTCTAGCGGGGGGGGAGACCCAGTACTTC.

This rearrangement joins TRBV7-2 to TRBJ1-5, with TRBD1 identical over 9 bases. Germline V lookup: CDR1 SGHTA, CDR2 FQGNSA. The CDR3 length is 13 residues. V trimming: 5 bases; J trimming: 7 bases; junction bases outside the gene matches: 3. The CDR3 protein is CASSGQGWQPQHF. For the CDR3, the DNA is TGTGCCAGCAGCGGACAGGGGTGGCAGCCCCAGCATTTT. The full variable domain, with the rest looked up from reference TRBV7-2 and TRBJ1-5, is GAGVSQSPSNKVTEKGKDVELRCDPISGHTALYWYRQSLGQGLEFLIYFQGNSAPDKSGLPSDRFSAERTGGSVSTLTIQRTQQEDSAVYLCASSGQGWQPQHFGDGTRLSIL.

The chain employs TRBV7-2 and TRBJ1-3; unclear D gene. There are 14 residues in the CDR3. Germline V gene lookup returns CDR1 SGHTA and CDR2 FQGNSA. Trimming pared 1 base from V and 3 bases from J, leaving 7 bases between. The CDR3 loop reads CASSLGADGNTIYF. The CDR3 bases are TGTGCCAGCAGCTTAGGGGCGGATGGAAACACCATATATTTT.

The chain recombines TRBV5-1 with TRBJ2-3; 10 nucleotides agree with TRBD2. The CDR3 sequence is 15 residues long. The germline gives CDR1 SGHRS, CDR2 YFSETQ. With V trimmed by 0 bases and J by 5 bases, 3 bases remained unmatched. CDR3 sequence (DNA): TGCGCCAGCAGCTTGGAAGCTAGCGGGGGAGATACGCAGTATTTT. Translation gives CASSLEASGGDTQYF. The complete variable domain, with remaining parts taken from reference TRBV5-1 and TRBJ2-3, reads KAGVTQTPRYLIKTRGQQVTLSCSPISGHRSVSWYQQTPGQGLQFLFEYFSETQRNKGNFPGRFSGRQFSNSRSEMNVSTLELGDSALYLCASSLEASGGDTQYFGPGTRLTVL.